This T cell receptor (beta chain) was profiled in a study of blood T cell repertoires in COVID-19. Looking at the study overall: Acute-phase and convalescent COVID-19 samples originated in the United States, Italy and Spain. PBMCs, B-cell-depleted T cells, or T cells were the source of the cDNA or gDNA that made up the material.

Participants had their cohort set by participant-reported clinical history. Original processing methods: Estimates of nucleated cell counts were drawn from the amplification of reference gene primers. The data were produced by immunoSEQ multiplex PCR, yet TCRdb's version contains in-frame clones alone and is incomplete. D and trimming were read from the DNA, whereas the V and J calls and clone size are those reported in that table. Of more than 150,000 clones in the sample, about nine tenths were seen once. This TCR came from a woman aged 25 to 45 who had recovered from COVID-19. The sequenced sample consisted of PBMCs or T cells enriched from blood (not recorded which).

CDR3 bases: TGTGCCAGTAGTATGGCAGGGGCCTGGGTGTCCGGGGAGCTGTTTTTT. It translates to CASSMAGAWVSGELFF. V gene TRBV19 combines with J gene TRBJ2-2; the D gene is possibly TRBD1 (6 bases). V was trimmed by 3 bases and J by 6 bases, leaving 17 bases between them. In germline, CDR1 is LNHDA, CDR2 SQIVND (reference sequence). The CDR3 runs to 16 residues.